This T cell receptor (beta chain) was obtained from a study of HIV-infected patients and healthy controls. Study-wide points: Healthy controls carried many MAIT alpha-chain CDR3s, while HIV+ repertoires had few.

This clonotype was picked up a small number of times. What it binds is unknown. Alpha and beta constant-region primers primed reverse transcription of around 500 ng RNA. Separate chain-specific third strand synthesis with multiplexing indices produced the alpha and beta libraries. From the 5' RACE reads, TCRdb called clonotypes with MiXCR, one entry per CDR3 protein. The table lists 18,000 or so distinct CDR3 sequences, approximately 8.3% of them singletons. Whole blood was used without fractionation, so all unsorted peripheral T cells were included. CDR3 length equals 14 residues. Germline loops: CDR1 DFQATT, CDR2 SNEGSKA (reference sequence). The ends were cut back, 5 bases at V and 1 base at J, with 13 bases in the middle.

The sequenced sample was blood. The origin of this receptor is an adult in good health. The chain has TRBV20-1 and TRBJ2-3; maybe TRBD2 (6 bases). The DNA of the CDR3 is TGCAGTGCTCATCCGGGACTTCGCACAGATACGCAGTATTTT. Its protein product is CSAHPGLRTDTQYF.